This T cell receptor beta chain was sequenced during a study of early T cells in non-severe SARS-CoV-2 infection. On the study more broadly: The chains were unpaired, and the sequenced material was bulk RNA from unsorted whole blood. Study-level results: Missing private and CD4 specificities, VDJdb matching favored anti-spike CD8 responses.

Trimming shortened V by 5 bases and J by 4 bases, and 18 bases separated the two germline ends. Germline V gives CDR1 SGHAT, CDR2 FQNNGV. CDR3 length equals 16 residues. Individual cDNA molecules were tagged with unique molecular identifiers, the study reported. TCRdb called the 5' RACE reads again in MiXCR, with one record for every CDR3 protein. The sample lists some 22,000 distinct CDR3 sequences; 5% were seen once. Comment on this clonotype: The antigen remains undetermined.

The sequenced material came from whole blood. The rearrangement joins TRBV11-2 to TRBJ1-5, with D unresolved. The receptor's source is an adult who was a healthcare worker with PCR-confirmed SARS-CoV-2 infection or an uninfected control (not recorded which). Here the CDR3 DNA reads TGTGCCAGCAGCCCAGGCGGTGTTGGTGGAAATCAGCCCCAGCATTTT. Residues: CASSPGGVGGNQPQHF.